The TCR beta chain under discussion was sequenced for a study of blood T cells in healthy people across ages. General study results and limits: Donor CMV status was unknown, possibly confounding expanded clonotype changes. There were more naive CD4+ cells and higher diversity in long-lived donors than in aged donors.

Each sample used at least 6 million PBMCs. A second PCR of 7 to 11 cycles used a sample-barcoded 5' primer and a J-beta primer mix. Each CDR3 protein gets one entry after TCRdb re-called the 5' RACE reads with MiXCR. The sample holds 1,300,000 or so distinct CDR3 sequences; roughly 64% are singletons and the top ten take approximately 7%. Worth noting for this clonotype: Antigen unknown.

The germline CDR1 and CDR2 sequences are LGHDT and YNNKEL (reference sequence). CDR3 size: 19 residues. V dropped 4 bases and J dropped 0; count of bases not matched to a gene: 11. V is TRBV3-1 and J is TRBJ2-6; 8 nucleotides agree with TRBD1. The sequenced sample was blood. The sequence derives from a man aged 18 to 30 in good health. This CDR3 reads CASSPRDRLLRSGANVLTF. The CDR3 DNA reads TGTGCCAGCAGCCCCCGGGACAGGTTACTTCGCTCTGGGGCCAACGTCCTGACTTTC. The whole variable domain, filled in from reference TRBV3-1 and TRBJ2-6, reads DTAVSQTPKYLVTQMGNDKSIKCEQNLGHDTMYWYKQDSKKFLKIMFSYNNKELIINETVPNRFSPKSPDKAHLNLHINSLELGDSAVYFCASSPRDRLLRSGANVLTFGAGSRLTVL.